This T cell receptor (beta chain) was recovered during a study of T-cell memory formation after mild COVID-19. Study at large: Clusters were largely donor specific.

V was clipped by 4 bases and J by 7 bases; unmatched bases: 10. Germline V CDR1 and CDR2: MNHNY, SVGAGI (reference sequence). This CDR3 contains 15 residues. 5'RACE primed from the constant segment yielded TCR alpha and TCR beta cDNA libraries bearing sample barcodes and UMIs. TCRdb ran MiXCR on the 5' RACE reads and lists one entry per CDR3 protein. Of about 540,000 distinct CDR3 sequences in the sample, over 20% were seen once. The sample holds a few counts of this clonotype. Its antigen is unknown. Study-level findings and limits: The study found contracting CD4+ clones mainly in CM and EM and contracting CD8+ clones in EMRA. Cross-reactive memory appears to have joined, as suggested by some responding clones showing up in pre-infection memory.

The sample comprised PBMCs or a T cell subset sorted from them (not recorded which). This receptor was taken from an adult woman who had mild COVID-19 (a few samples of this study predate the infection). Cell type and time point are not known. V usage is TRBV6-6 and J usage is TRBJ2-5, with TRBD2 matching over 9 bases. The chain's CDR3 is CASSSASGAKRTQYF. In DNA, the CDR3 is TGTGCCAGCAGTTCCGCTAGCGGGGCCAAACGGACCCAGTACTTC.